These 28 T cell receptor beta chains came from one sample sequenced in a study of OX40 agonist ivuxolimab in advanced cancers. Measured with immunoSEQ multiplex PCR; TCRdb has only the in-frame clones, and not every one. Of 60,000 to 90,000 clones in the sample, about 84% were seen once. The sample consisted of CD4+ or CD8+ T cells sorted from blood, taken in a trial of the OX40 agonist ivuxolimab. Receptors originate from an adult with an advanced solid tumor such as melanoma, head and neck, liver or kidney cancer.

This chain joins TRBV6-4 and TRBJ1-2; possibly TRBD1 for D (6 bases). Germline loops: CDR1 MRHNA, CDR2 SNTAGT. Deletions cut 3 bases from V and 4 bases from J, with 9 bases between. The CDR3 is made up of 13 amino acids. The CDR3 nucleotides read TGTGCCAGCAGTGATTTAGGGGGCTATGGCTACACCTTC. This codes for CASSDLGGYGYTF.

This chain links TRBV6-5 with TRBJ2-3; 11 nucleotides match TRBD2. Germline V gene sequence: CDR1 MNHEY, CDR2 SVGAGI. This CDR3 is built from 15 residues. V was clipped by 6 bases and J by 1 base; unmatched bases: 3. The CDR3 protein is CASRLAGEGTDTQYF. In DNA, the CDR3 is TGTGCCAGCAGACTAGCGGGAGAGGGCACAGATACGCAGTATTTT.

The rearrangement links TRBV6-1 to TRBJ2-6, with 9 positions matching TRBD1. Unmatched junction bases numbered 3, after V lost 9 bases and J lost 0 bases. This CDR3 spans 15 amino acids. Looked up from germline, CDR1 is MNHNS and CDR2 is SASEGT. Written as DNA, the CDR3 is TGTGCCAGTACAGGGGGCCTCTCTGGGGCCAACGTCCTGACTTTC. Its protein is CASTGGLSGANVLTF.

The J gene is TRBJ2-3, the V gene TRBV5-1, with unresolved D. V was shortened by 2 bases and J by 11 bases, with 12 bases between the two germline ends. Germline loops: CDR1 SGHRS, CDR2 YFSETQ. CDR3 length: 12 amino acids. The CDR3: CASSLEGIEQYF. The CDR3, as DNA: TGCGCCAGCAGCTTAGAAGGGATTGAGCAGTATTTT.

V is TRBV9 and J is TRBJ1-5, with D possibly matching TRBD1 (6 bases). The V end was cut by 3 bases, the J end by 2 bases, with 12 bases between. The length of the CDR3 is 15 residues. Looked up from germline, CDR1 is SGDLS and CDR2 is YYNGEE. CDR3 DNA: TGTGCCAGCAGCGAGCAGGGGAGAGGCAATCAGCCCCAGCATTTT. Its translation: CASSEQGRGNQPQHF. The variable domain in full, completed from reference TRBV9 and TRBJ1-5, reads DSGVTQTPKHLITATGQRVTLRCSPRSGDLSVYWYQQSLDQGLQFLIQYYNGEERAKGNILERFSAQQFPDLHSELNLSSLELGDSALYFCASSEQGRGNQPQHFGDGTRLSIL.

The chain recombines TRBV5-1 with TRBJ1-1, with D possibly TRBD1 on 5 matching bases. The V end lost 2 bases, the J end lost 1 base, and 6 bases lay between the germline ends. The germline CDR1 and CDR2 sequences are SGHRS and YFSETQ. This CDR3 comprises 13 residues. As DNA, the CDR3 is TGCGCCAGCAGCTTCGGGGCGAACACTGAAGCTTTCTTT. It is translated as CASSFGANTEAFF. Using reference TRBV5-1 and TRBJ1-1 for the parts outside the CDR3, the full variable domain is KAGVTQTPRYLIKTRGQQVTLSCSPISGHRSVSWYQQTPGQGLQFLFEYFSETQRNKGNFPGRFSGRQFSNSRSEMNVSTLELGDSALYLCASSFGANTEAFFGQGTRLTVV.

The rearrangement links TRBV12-5 to TRBJ2-1, with 9 nucleotides matching TRBD1. This CDR3 is built from 15 residues. Germline lookup yields CDR1 LGHNT and CDR2 FRNRAP. The trim removed 3 bases at V and 6 bases at J, leaving 6 bases unmatched. The CDR3 protein is CASGFGTGQRNEQFF. CDR3 bases: TGTGCTAGTGGTTTCGGGACAGGGCAACGCAATGAGCAGTTCTTC.

This clone was seen only once. The genes are TRBV4-2 and TRBJ1-2; D remains unclear. Trimming took 0 bases from V and 1 from J, leaving 9 bases between them. The CDR3 length is 15 residues. Looked up from germline, CDR1 is LGHNA and CDR2 is YNFKEQ. Here the CDR3 DNA reads TGTGCCAGCAGCCAAGATCCGAATATTAACTATGGCTACACCTTC. It translates to CASSQDPNINYGYTF.

CDR3 in DNA: TGCGCCAGCAGCTTGTCCATCCAAGCCCGCGGGACTGAAGCTTTCTTT. Its translation: CASSLSIQARGTEAFF. The chain combines TRBV5-1 with TRBJ1-1; D unclear. Germline V lookup: CDR1 SGHRS, CDR2 YFSETQ. The V end was cut by 1 base, the J end by 5 bases, with 18 bases between. This CDR3 is built from 16 residues.

This clone was counted once. Other nucleotide sequences in the sample specify the same CDR3. The chain employs TRBV28 and TRBJ1-2; D gene unclear. The CDR3 has 12 residues. Looked up from germline, CDR1 is MDHEN and CDR2 is SYDVKM. V was pared by 1 base and J by 2 bases, with 2 bases between. The DNA of the CDR3 is TGTGCCAGCAGTTTATCGAACTATGGCTACACCTTC. It specifies CASSLSNYGYTF.

CDR3 sequence: CASTRWEGEQFF. In nucleotides, the CDR3 is TGTGCCAGCACCCGTTGGGAGGGTGAGCAGTTCTTC. The rearrangement uses TRBV11-2 and TRBJ2-1; 7 bases match TRBD2. The germline gives CDR1 SGHAT, CDR2 FQNNGV. V trimming: 7 bases; J trimming: 9 bases; junction bases outside the gene matches: 6. The CDR3 extends over 12 amino acids.

Comment on this clone: The sample has other DNA sequences that encode this CDR3 too. The V call is TRBV7-2, the J call TRBJ1-3; D gene uncertain. V was pared by 1 base and J by 4 bases, with 8 bases between. Per germline, CDR1 SGHTA and CDR2 FQGNSA. The CDR3 runs 14 residues. Here the CDR3 reads CASSLGGPGNTIYF. DNA of the CDR3: TGTGCCAGCAGCTTAGGGGGTCCAGGAAACACCATATATTTT.

V and J are TRBV5-5 and TRBJ2-1; 7 nucleotides line up with TRBD2. Trimming at V came to 4 bases and at J to 7 bases, leaving 8 bases not matched to a gene. CDR3 length: 14 amino acids. Germline CDR1 and CDR2: SGHKS and YYEKEE (reference sequence). In DNA, the CDR3 is TGTGCCAGCAGCAGCCAGCGGGGTGGAAATGAGCAGTTCTTC. Encoded protein: CASSSQRGGNEQFF.

This CDR3 is CASSLISGQETQYF. The CDR3 bases are TGTGCCAGCAGCTTGATTAGCGGCCAAGAGACCCAGTACTTC. The chain recombines TRBV5-5 with TRBJ2-5; D is possibly TRBD2 (6 bases). The CDR3 contains 14 residues. CDR1 is SGHKS, CDR2 YYEKEE, per germline (reference sequence). Trimming cost V 1 base and J 1 base, with 8 bases left between them.

The chain recombines TRBV6-1 with TRBJ1-5; 9 bases match TRBD1. The CDR3 has 16 amino acids. V lost 1 base to trimming and J lost 2 bases; unmatched junction nucleotides: 3. Germline CDR1 reads MNHNS; CDR2 reads SASEGT. CDR3 DNA sequence: TGTGCCAGCAGTGAAGGCGACAGGGGGGGCAATCAGCCCCAGCATTTT. Translating it yields CASSEGDRGGNQPQHF.

This clone was picked up a small number of times. V is TRBV6-5 and J is TRBJ1-1; unclear D gene. The CDR3 runs 13 residues. The V gene's germline CDR1 is MNHEY and CDR2 SVGAGI. V was cut by 0 bases and J by 5 bases, with 7 bases left in between. The CDR3 is CASSYSRLTEAFF. DNA for the CDR3: TGTGCCAGCAGTTACTCGAGGCTAACTGAAGCTTTCTTT.

This clone was counted only a few times. The chain's CDR3 is CASSKGRMGTQYF. CDR3 bases: TGTGCCAGCAGCAAGGGACGGATGGGTACGCAGTATTTT. The genes are TRBV5-6 and TRBJ2-3; either TRBD1 or TRBD2 may fit D (5 bases each). The CDR3 extends over 13 amino acids. CDR1 is SGHDT and CDR2 is YYEEEE in the germline V gene. Trimming pared 4 bases from V and 8 bases from J, leaving 14 bases between.

This clone is medium-sized (0.01 to 0.1%). This chain uses TRBV5-5 with TRBJ1-6; possible D gene TRBD1, 6 bases. Between the trimmed V and J ends, which lost 2 bases and 5 bases, there was a span of 14 bases. CDR3 size: 16 residues. Germline V gene lookup returns CDR1 SGHKS and CDR2 YYEKEE (reference sequence). CDR3 in amino acids: CASSFFGAGDNSPLHF. For the CDR3, the DNA is TGTGCCAGCAGCTTTTTTGGGGCAGGGGATAATTCACCCCTCCACTTT. Combining the CDR3 with reference TRBV5-5 and TRBJ1-6 gives the whole variable domain DAGVTQSPTHLIKTRGQQVTLRCSPISGHKSVSWYQQVLGQGPQFIFQYYEKEERGRGNFPDRFSARQFPNYSSELNVNALLLGDSALYLCASSFFGAGDNSPLHFGNGTRLTVT.

The chain employs TRBV6-1 and TRBJ1-5; unclear D gene. V shed 1 base and J shed 5 bases, with 9 bases lying between them. The CDR3 runs to 14 residues. Germline CDR1 MNHNS, CDR2 SASEGT. Here the CDR3 reads CASSEEPLDQPQHF. CDR3 in DNA: TGTGCCAGCAGTGAAGAACCGCTTGATCAGCCCCAGCATTTT.

The chain has TRBV4-2 and TRBJ2-5; TRBD2 agrees at 13 bases. This CDR3 has 17 amino acids. The V gene end was trimmed by 2 bases and the J gene end by 4 bases; junction bases not matched to a gene: 7. Germline CDR1 LGHNA, CDR2 YNFKEQ. DNA for the CDR3: TGTGCCAGCAGCCAATTAACCGGGACTAGCGGGACAGAGACCCAGTACTTC. This encodes CASSQLTGTSGTETQYF.

The J gene is TRBJ1-2, the V gene TRBV28; TRBD1 might be the D (6 bases). Trimming shortened V by 6 bases and J by 8 bases, and 16 bases separated the two germline ends. The CDR3 loop spans 13 amino acids. Germline CDR1 reads MDHEN; CDR2 reads SYDVKM. The CDR3 loop reads CASSLGTRYGYTF. The CDR3 coding sequence is TGTGCCAGCAGCTTGGGGACACGCTACGGCTACACCTTC.

The gene calls are TRBV5-4 and TRBJ2-1; 8 positions match TRBD2. The V gene end was trimmed by 4 bases and the J gene end by 8 bases; junction bases not matched to a gene: 8. Germline CDR1 SGHNT, CDR2 YYREEE (reference sequence). This CDR3 spans 14 amino acids. The chain's CDR3 is CASSREGLVDEQFF. The CDR3 DNA reads as TGTGCCAGCAGCCGGGAGGGCCTAGTGGATGAGCAGTTCTTC.

V usage is TRBV5-8 and J usage is TRBJ1-1, with D uncertain. The CDR3 has 16 residues. The V end was cut by 7 bases, the J end by 1 base, with 20 bases between. CDR1 SGHTS and CDR2 YDEGEE come from the germline V gene. The CDR3 DNA is TGTGCCAGCCCTTCCCCCCCAGGCAGGACGAACACTGAAGCTTTCTTT. It yields the protein CASPSPPGRTNTEAFF. The full variable domain, in which reference TRBV5-8 and TRBJ1-1 provide the parts outside the CDR3, is EAGVTQSPTHLIKTRGQQATLRCSPISGHTSVYWYQQALGLGLQFLLWYDEGEERNRGNFPPRFSGRQFPNYSSELNVNALELEDSALYLCASPSPPGRTNTEAFFGQGTRLTVV.

About this clone itself: Within the sample, other DNA sequences also encode this same CDR3. This sequence joins TRBV27 and TRBJ1-1; perhaps TRBD1 as D (5 bases). This CDR3 contains 15 residues. Deletions cut 3 bases from V and 4 bases from J, with 15 bases between. CDR1 is MNHEY and CDR2 is SMNVEV in the germline V gene (reference sequence). In DNA, the CDR3 is TGTGCCAGCAGTTTCGAGGGGCGCACGAGCACTGAAGCTTTCTTT. Amino acid sequence: CASSFEGRTSTEAFF.

The chain employs TRBV5-1 and TRBJ2-1; 13 bases fit TRBD2. V dropped 0 bases and J dropped 12; count of bases not matched to a gene: 3. In germline, CDR1 is SGHRS, CDR2 YFSETQ. The CDR3 contains 14 residues. In nucleotides, the CDR3 is TGCGCCAGCAGCTTGGGGACTAGCGGGGGCCGGCAGTTCTTC. This sequence encodes CASSLGTSGGRQFF.

The chain links TRBV6-6 to TRBJ2-7; D perhaps matches TRBD1 (6 bases). The germline CDR1 and CDR2 sequences are MNHNY and SVGAGI (reference sequence). Trimming cost V 2 bases and J 0 bases, with 14 bases left between them. The CDR3 covers 16 residues. The CDR3 region is CASSYVQGQSSYEQYF. Written as DNA, the CDR3 is TGTGCCAGCAGTTACGTACAGGGCCAGAGCTCCTACGAGCAGTACTTC.

The chain carries TRBV5-1 and TRBJ2-5; 8 bases are shared with TRBD1. From germline, CDR1 is SGHRS and CDR2 YFSETQ. CDR3 size: 14 residues. V lost 2 bases, J lost 4 bases, and 4 bases stayed unmatched. The CDR3 bases are TGCGCCAGCAGCTTCAGCACAGGGGGAGAGACCCAGTACTTC. Translating gives CASSFSTGGETQYF. Combining the CDR3 with reference TRBV5-1 and TRBJ2-5 gives the whole variable domain KAGVTQTPRYLIKTRGQQVTLSCSPISGHRSVSWYQQTPGQGLQFLFEYFSETQRNKGNFPGRFSGRQFSNSRSEMNVSTLELGDSALYLCASSFSTGGETQYFGPGTRLLVL.

In its sample, this clone was seen once. This chain links TRBV19 with TRBJ2-1; D may be TRBD2 (7 bases). V lost 6 bases and J 4 bases, leaving 22 bases between the germline ends. The CDR3 contains 17 residues. Germline V gene data show CDR1 as LNHDA and CDR2 as SQIVND (reference sequence). DNA for the CDR3: TGTGCCAGTAGCCTCCCCGGTGGCGGGGGCCCTTACAATGAGCAGTTCTTC. Residues: CASSLPGGGGPYNEQFF.